Listed below are T cell receptor beta chains from one sample, sequenced in a study of lymphopenia after photon versus proton radiotherapy. The table came from immunoSEQ multiplex PCR; TCRdb's copy has only in-frame clones and leaves some out. The sample has tens of thousands of clones, approximately 84% seen once. The specimen comprised peripheral blood, sampled from a patient treated with proton-based radiotherapy. The receptor set was obtained from a man between 60 and 75 years old with pancreatic cancer. The CDR3 runs from the conserved cysteine through the conserved F or W. The D gene is left open where the match is weak.

V,J,D,CDR3,DNA
TRBV4-1,TRBJ2-7,TRBD1,CASSHTPDRRNTYEQYF,TGCGCCAGCAGCCATACTCCGGACAGGCGAAACACCTACGAGCAGTACTTC
TRBV5-6,TRBJ2-6,-,CASSPRANVLTF,TGTGCCAGCAGCCCCCGGGCCAACGTCCTGACTTTC
TRBV27,TRBJ2-7,TRBD1,CASSAFRDSPGEQYF,TGTGCCAGCAGTGCGTTTCGGGACAGCCCGGGCGAGCAGTACTTC
TRBV29-1,TRBJ2-6,TRBD1,CSVRTGGLGANVLTF,TGCAGCGTTCGGACAGGGGGGCTGGGGGCCAACGTCCTGACTTTC
TRBV27,TRBJ1-1,TRBD1,CASSSWGQDTEAFF,TGTGCCAGCAGTTCCTGGGGACAGGACACTGAAGCTTTCTTT
TRBV27,TRBJ2-3,-,CASSISGLAADTQYF,TGTGCCAGCAGTATCTCCGGACTTGCGGCAGATACGCAGTATTTT
TRBV19,TRBJ2-3,-,CATRTGDTQYF,TGTGCCACTCGGACGGGTGATACGCAGTATTTT
TRBV7-3,TRBJ2-1,TRBD2,CASSLTSGTNEQFF,TGTGCCAGCAGCTTAACTAGCGGGACTAATGAGCAGTTCTTC
TRBV28,TRBJ2-2,-,CASSSLWGTGELFF,TGTGCCAGCAGTTCCCTGTGGGGAACCGGGGAGCTGTTTTTT
TRBV19,TRBJ1-2,-,CAKGLDYGYTF,TGTGCCAAAGGGTTGGACTATGGCTACACCTTC
TRBV5-1,TRBJ1-1,-,CASSFGDGTEAFF,TGCGCCAGCAGCTTCGGGGACGGCACTGAAGCTTTCTTT
TRBV5-1,TRBJ2-6,-,CASRLGGSGANVLTF,TGCGCCAGCAGGCTTGGGGGTTCTGGGGCCAACGTCCTGACTTTC
TRBV14,TRBJ1-3,-,CASSQGDAGNTIYF,TGTGCCAGCAGCCAAGGAGATGCAGGAAACACCATATATTTT
TRBV9,TRBJ2-7,-,CASSRSGISYEQYF,TGTGCCAGCAGCCGATCGGGAATCTCCTACGAGCAGTACTTC
TRBV11-3,TRBJ2-7,-,CASSLISSPEQYF,TGTGCCAGCAGCTTAATCTCTAGTCCCGAGCAGTACTTC
TRBV14,TRBJ2-6,-,CASSHQATGWGSGANVLTF,TGTGCCAGCAGCCATCAGGCCACAGGTTGGGGTTCTGGGGCCAACGTCCTGACTTTC